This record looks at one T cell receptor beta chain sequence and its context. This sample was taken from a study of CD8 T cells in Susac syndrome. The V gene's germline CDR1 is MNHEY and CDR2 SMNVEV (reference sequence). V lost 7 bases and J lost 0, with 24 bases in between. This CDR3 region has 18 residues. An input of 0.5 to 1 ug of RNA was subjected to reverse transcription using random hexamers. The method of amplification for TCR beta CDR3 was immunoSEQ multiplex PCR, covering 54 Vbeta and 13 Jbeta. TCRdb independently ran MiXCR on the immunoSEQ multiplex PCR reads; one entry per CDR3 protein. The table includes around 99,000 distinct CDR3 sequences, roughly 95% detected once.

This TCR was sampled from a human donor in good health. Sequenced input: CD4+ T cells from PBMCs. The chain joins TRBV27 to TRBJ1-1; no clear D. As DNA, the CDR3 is TGTGCCAGCAAACCCAATCATCGAAAGGGAGGGATGAACACTGAAGCTTTCTTT. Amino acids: CASKPNHRKGGMNTEAFF.